Listed here are 30 T cell receptor beta chains from one sample, sequenced in a study of Ad26.COV2.S vaccination and SARS-CoV-2 variants. The protocol was immunoSEQ multiplex PCR, while the TCRdb copy is restricted to in-frame clones and leaves out a portion. The data show under 150,000 clones, about nine tenths seen once. The input for sequencing was peripheral blood, taken after recovery from COVID-19. These TCRs come from a human donor who had recovered from COVID-19.

The chain joins TRBV5-1 to TRBJ1-1; D might be TRBD1 (5 bases). The CDR3 length is 16 residues. V dropped 0 bases and J dropped 3 bases, with 15 bases sitting between them. Germline assignment: CDR1 SGHRS and CDR2 YFSETQ. DNA for the CDR3: TGCGCCAGCAGCTTGGCGGGGGTCAGGTTGGACACTGAAGCTTTCTTT. Protein: CASSLAGVRLDTEAFF.

V gene TRBV18 combines with J gene TRBJ2-1; D perhaps matches TRBD1 (6 bases). Trimming left V 0 bases short and J 6 bases short, with 12 bases between. This CDR3 region has 15 residues. Germline values: CDR1 KGHSH, CDR2 LQKENI. In DNA form, the CDR3 reads TGTGCCAGCTCACCACCGTCAGACAGGCGCAATGAGCAGTTCTTC. It translates to CASSPPSDRRNEQFF.

V gene TRBV7-9 combines with J gene TRBJ2-1, with D possibly being TRBD2 (6 bases). Germline V gives CDR1 SEHNR, CDR2 FQNEAQ (reference sequence). The CDR3 runs to 13 residues. The V and J ends lost 6 bases and 4 bases respectively, with 10 bases between them. The CDR3 region is CASRTGTYNEQFF. CDR3 nucleotides: TGTGCCAGCAGAACCGGGACTTACAATGAGCAGTTCTTC.

The chain employs TRBV7-2 and TRBJ1-3, with 7 bases identical to TRBD1. Per the germline V gene, CDR1 is SGHTA and CDR2 is FQGNSA. Trimming at V came to 6 bases and at J to 1 base, leaving 9 bases not matched to a gene. The CDR3 extends over 16 amino acids. CDR3 nucleotides: TGTGCCAGCAGTCTTACAGGGGTTGGGTCTGGAAACACCATATATTTT. It encodes CASSLTGVGSGNTIYF.

V and J are TRBV9 and TRBJ1-2; perhaps TRBD1 as D (6 bases). V lost 0 bases and J 7 bases, leaving 22 bases between the germline ends. The CDR3 loop spans 17 amino acids. Germline loops: CDR1 SGDLS, CDR2 YYNGEE. CDR3 sequence (DNA): TGTGCCAGCAGCGTAGGTCTAGAGGGAAGGGGGTCTGGTGGCTACACCTTC. This codes for CASSVGLEGRGSGGYTF.

The J gene is TRBJ2-1, the V gene TRBV20-1; D is unclear. Germline CDR1 is DFQATT and CDR2 is SNEGSKA (reference sequence). The CDR3 extends over 13 amino acids. V gave up 3 bases and J gave up 0 bases, with 6 bases separating them. The CDR3 protein is CSASYGSYNEQFF. In nucleotides, the CDR3 is TGCAGTGCTAGTTACGGCTCCTACAATGAGCAGTTCTTC.

This chain joins TRBV4-3 and TRBJ2-7, with a weak D call TRBD1 (6 bases). V was pared by 1 base and J by 5 bases, with 12 bases between. The CDR3 has 14 amino acids. Germline loops: CDR1 LGHNA, CDR2 YSLEER. The CDR3 DNA reads as TGCGCCAGCAGCCAAGCCCCCGGGGACAACGAGCAGTACTTC. It specifies CASSQAPGDNEQYF.

This clone was recorded once. The V call is TRBV5-6, the J call TRBJ1-1; maybe TRBD1 (6 bases). This CDR3 contains 15 residues. Trimming removed 3 bases at V and 5 bases at J, with 17 bases between. CDR1 and CDR2 from the germline V gene are SGHDT and YYEEEE. CDR3 nucleotide sequence: TGTGCCAGCAGCTGGCGAACCGGGCAGGGGACTGAAGCTTTCTTT. Translating it yields CASSWRTGQGTEAFF.

The V gene is TRBV19, the J gene TRBJ1-4; D is ambiguous. The CDR3 has 15 amino acids. Germline V gene sequence: CDR1 LNHDA, CDR2 SQIVND (reference sequence). V lost 3 bases and J 7 bases, leaving 15 bases between the germline ends. The CDR3 region is CASSIGGWKGEKLFF. CDR3 in DNA: TGTGCCAGTAGTATCGGAGGGTGGAAAGGTGAAAAACTGTTTTTT.

About this clone: Its ends do not fully match the called genes, so a read error is possible. This sequence joins TRBV30 and TRBJ1-3; D is unclear. CDR3 length: 13 residues. Germline CDR1 GTSNPN, CDR2 SVGIG (reference sequence). The chain's CDR3 is CAWSVAGGDTIYF. In DNA, the CDR3 is TGTGCCTGGAGTGTTGCGGGTGGAGACACCATATATTTT. Supplemented by reference TRBV30 and TRBJ1-3, the full variable domain reads SQTIHQWPATLVQPVGSPLSLECTVEGTSNPNLYWYRQAAGRGLQLLFYSVGIGQISSEVPQNLSASRPQDRQFILSSKKLLLSDSGFYLCAWSVAGGDTIYFGEGSWLTVV.

The V gene is TRBV19, the J gene TRBJ1-2; 7 bases fit TRBD1. In germline, CDR1 is LNHDA, CDR2 SQIVND (reference sequence). V was pared by 3 bases and J by 6 bases, with 7 bases of the junction left unmatched. CDR3 length equals 14 residues. This chain's CDR3 is CASSMGQGDDGYTF. In DNA, the CDR3 is TGTGCCAGTAGTATGGGGCAGGGGGATGATGGCTACACCTTC.

This clone appeared a single time. This chain uses TRBV6-2 or TRBV6-3 with TRBJ2-5; D uncertain. Trimming cost V 2 bases and J 5 bases, with 6 bases left between them. The length of the CDR3 is 12 residues. The germline V gene has CDR1 MNHEY and CDR2 SVGEGT. CDR3 protein: CASSYIGETQYF. CDR3 DNA: TGTGCCAGCAGTTACATCGGTGAGACCCAGTACTTC.

Comment on this clone: Other DNA sequences within the sample encode an identical CDR3. The chain links TRBV20-1 to TRBJ2-5; no clear D gene. The CDR3 runs 11 residues. V was cut by 3 bases and J by 3 bases, with 5 bases left in between. CDR1 and CDR2 (germline): DFQATT, SNEGSKA (reference sequence). For the CDR3, the DNA is TGCAGTGCTAGCCCCGAAGAGACCCAGTACTTC. Translation: CSASPEETQYF.

The CDR3 DNA reads TGCGCCAGCAGCCAAGATCAGGCCTTAGCCCAGCCCCAGCATTTT. Amino acids: CASSQDQALAQPQHF. V usage is TRBV4-1 and J usage is TRBJ1-5; D not certain. The CDR3 loop spans 15 amino acids. V was clipped by 0 bases and J by 7 bases, with 13 bases between them. Germline V gene sequence: CDR1 MGHRA, CDR2 YSYEKL.

The chain combines TRBV7-2 with TRBJ1-2, with TRBD1 matching over 9 bases. CDR1 is SGHTA, CDR2 FQGNSA, per germline. V lost 3 bases, J lost 5 bases, and 7 bases stayed unmatched. CDR3 length: 15 amino acids. CDR3 sequence (DNA): TGTGCCAGCAGCTTTGAGAACAGGGGGCGTTATGGCTACACCTTC. Encoded protein: CASSFENRGRYGYTF.

The chain is built from TRBV5-1 and TRBJ1-3; D is unresolved. The CDR3 is made up of 14 amino acids. CDR1 is SGHRS and CDR2 is YFSETQ in the germline V gene. The ends were cut back, 3 bases at V and 1 base at J, with 8 bases in the middle. In DNA, the CDR3 is TGCGCCAGCAGCTATGGACCTTCTGGAAACACCATATATTTT. Its protein product is CASSYGPSGNTIYF.

The chain combines TRBV21-1 with TRBJ2-5; the D call in the table, TRBD1, was not verified against the DNA. TRBV21-1 is annotated as a pseudogene. The CDR3 covers 14 residues. The CDR3 DNA follows: TGTGCCAGCAGCAAATGTAACAGGCAAGAGACCCAGTACTTC. Translating it yields CASSKCNRQETQYF.

The chain employs TRBV28 and TRBJ2-1; 7 bases map to TRBD1. There are 15 residues in the CDR3. V was clipped by 2 bases and J by 4 bases; unmatched bases: 5. Germline V gives CDR1 MDHEN, CDR2 SYDVKM. The CDR3 region is CASSLQGDGYNEQFF. The CDR3 DNA is TGTGCCAGCAGTTTACAGGGGGATGGATACAATGAGCAGTTCTTC.

The chain joins TRBV5-1 to TRBJ1-1; a possible D gene is TRBD1 (5 bases). V was shortened by 4 bases and J by 5 bases, with 15 bases between the two germline ends. The germline CDR1 and CDR2 sequences are SGHRS and YFSETQ. The CDR3 runs to 14 residues. Here the CDR3 reads CASSPGGASTEAFF. The CDR3 DNA reads as TGCGCCAGCAGCCCGGGCGGGGCATCGACTGAAGCTTTCTTT.

The chain employs TRBV7-2 and TRBJ2-5; D may be TRBD2 (5 bases). Germline lookup yields CDR1 SGHTA and CDR2 FQGNSA. Deletions cut 2 bases from V and 0 bases from J, with 7 bases between. The CDR3 runs to 14 residues. CDR3 in amino acids: CASSLYGDQETQYF. In nucleotides, the CDR3 is TGTGCCAGCAGCTTATACGGGGACCAAGAGACCCAGTACTTC. The whole variable domain, filled in from reference TRBV7-2 and TRBJ2-5, reads GAGVSQSPSNKVTEKGKDVELRCDPISGHTALYWYRQSLGQGLEFLIYFQGNSAPDKSGLPSDRFSAERTGGSVSTLTIQRTQQEDSAVYLCASSLYGDQETQYFGPGTRLLVL.

The V gene is TRBV13, the J gene TRBJ2-2, with TRBD1 identical over 9 bases. The V segment lost 6 bases and the J segment 7 bases; nucleotides outside the gene matches: 9. In germline, CDR1 is PRHDT, CDR2 FYEKMQ (reference sequence). The CDR3 loop spans 15 amino acids. The CDR3 DNA sequence: TGTGCCAGCAGGAAAGGGGACAGGGATGGCGGGGAGCTGTTTTTT. It yields the protein CASRKGDRDGGELFF.

The chain is built from TRBV14 and TRBJ2-2; TRBD2 aligns across 7 bases. V shed 4 bases and J 7 bases; nucleotides not matched to a gene: 6. Germline V gives CDR1 SGHDN, CDR2 FVKESK. The length of the CDR3 is 14 residues. The CDR3 loop is CASSRQQRGGELFF. CDR3 bases: TGTGCCAGCAGCCGCCAGCAGCGGGGCGGGGAGCTGTTTTTT.

CDR3 in amino acids: CASSYTGKMNEQFF. In nucleotides, the CDR3 is TGTGCCAGCAGTTATACCGGGAAGATGAATGAGCAGTTCTTC. The chain couples TRBV6-5 to TRBJ2-1, with D perhaps TRBD2 (5 bases). The germline V gene encodes CDR1 MNHEY and CDR2 SVGAGI. V lost 3 bases and J lost 7, with 13 bases in between. The CDR3 runs 14 residues.

The chain employs TRBV5-5 and TRBJ2-3, with D tentatively TRBD1 (6 bases). CDR1 and CDR2 (germline): SGHKS, YYEKEE (reference sequence). The CDR3 is made up of 14 amino acids. Trimming took off 5 bases at V and 1 base at J, with 11 bases between the two ends. CDR3 coding DNA: TGTGCCAGCAGTACGGGACACCGCACAGATACGCAGTATTTT. Its translation: CASSTGHRTDTQYF.

The genes are TRBV29-1 and TRBJ2-7; no reliable D call. V lost 0 bases to trimming and J lost 1 base, with 7 bases between them. The CDR3 contains 13 residues. Germline CDR1 reads SQVTM; CDR2 reads ANQGSEA. The CDR3: CSVEDHRSYEQYF. The CDR3 nucleotides are TGCAGCGTTGAAGATCACAGATCCTACGAGCAGTACTTC.

CDR3: CASSSALEAGASYNEQFF. The CDR3 nucleotides are TGTGCCAGCAGCTCAGCCTTAGAGGCGGGGGCCTCCTACAATGAGCAGTTCTTC. The genes are TRBV13 and TRBJ2-1; a weak D match, TRBD2 (7 bases). V dropped 4 bases and J dropped 0 bases, with 19 bases sitting between them. CDR1 and CDR2 from the germline V gene are PRHDT and FYEKMQ (reference sequence). This CDR3 is built from 18 residues.

V usage is TRBV2 and J usage is TRBJ1-5; D is uncertain. Germline V lookup: CDR1 SNHLY, CDR2 FYNNEI. The CDR3 totals 15 residues. V was trimmed by 5 bases and J by 3 bases, leaving 14 bases between them. CDR3 loop: CASSPTASYNQPQHF. CDR3 in DNA: TGTGCCAGCAGTCCCACCGCGAGTTACAATCAGCCCCAGCATTTT.

This chain joins TRBV2 and TRBJ2-7; the D gene is possibly TRBD1 (6 bases). The CDR3 extends over 14 amino acids. The V and J ends lost 7 bases and 2 bases respectively, with 15 bases between them. Germline V lookup: CDR1 SNHLY, CDR2 FYNNEI. The CDR3 nucleotides read TGTGCCAGCACCGGGACCGGGACACCCTACGAGCAGTACTTC. Amino acid sequence: CASTGTGTPYEQYF.

The chain combines TRBV11-2 with TRBJ2-7, with D possibly matching TRBD1 (5 bases). Germline assignment: CDR1 SGHAT and CDR2 FQNNGV. V lost 5 bases, J lost 4 bases, and 12 bases lay in between. The CDR3 runs 13 residues. The CDR3 sequence is CASSPPGIYEQYF. CDR3 bases: TGTGCCAGCAGCCCTCCAGGGATTTACGAGCAGTACTTC.

This rearrangement joins TRBV6-6 to TRBJ2-1; no firm D call. The germline V gene encodes CDR1 MNHNY and CDR2 SVGAGI (reference sequence). Between the trimmed V and J ends, which lost 6 bases and 5 bases, there was a span of 8 bases. This CDR3 is built from 12 residues. CDR3 in DNA: TGTGCCAGCAGACTCGGAAACAATGAGCAGTTCTTC. This translates into CASRLGNNEQFF.